The 3 T cell receptor beta chains below come from one sample, sequenced in a study of cytomegalovirus exposure and HLA in healthy donors. 13 Jbeta primers and 60 Vbeta primers were used for the PCR. Method: immunoSEQ multiplex PCR; TCRdb's copy keeps in-frame clones and lacks some. The table counts about 60,000 clones; less than 2.5% lies in the top ten. The sequencing input was PBMCs. These receptors originate from a woman aged 18-35 years in good health and CMV-seronegative.

The chain recombines TRBV5-1 with TRBJ1-1; unclear D gene. Germline values: CDR1 SGHRS, CDR2 YFSETQ. V dropped 3 bases and J dropped 3 bases, with 12 bases sitting between them. This CDR3 spans 14 amino acids. The CDR3 bases are TGCGCCAGCAGCTCACCAGGAGGATACACTGAAGCTTTCTTT. Translated: CASSSPGGYTEAFF.

In DNA, the CDR3 is TGTGCCAGCAGACCCGGGACAGGGGTTTATGGCTACACCTTC. As protein: CASRPGTGVYGYTF. This sequence joins TRBV28 and TRBJ1-2; 10 bases agree with TRBD1. Germline V gives CDR1 MDHEN, CDR2 SYDVKM. The ends lost 6 bases at V and 5 bases at J; junction bases unmatched: 6. CDR3 length: 14 residues.

V usage is TRBV18 and J usage is TRBJ1-5; D not resolved. The CDR3 runs to 13 residues. V gave up 4 bases and J gave up 7 bases, with 11 bases separating them. Germline V lookup: CDR1 KGHSH, CDR2 LQKENI. The CDR3: CASSLTRLQPQHF. The CDR3 nucleotides read TGTGCCAGCTCACTAACCAGGCTACAGCCCCAGCATTTT.